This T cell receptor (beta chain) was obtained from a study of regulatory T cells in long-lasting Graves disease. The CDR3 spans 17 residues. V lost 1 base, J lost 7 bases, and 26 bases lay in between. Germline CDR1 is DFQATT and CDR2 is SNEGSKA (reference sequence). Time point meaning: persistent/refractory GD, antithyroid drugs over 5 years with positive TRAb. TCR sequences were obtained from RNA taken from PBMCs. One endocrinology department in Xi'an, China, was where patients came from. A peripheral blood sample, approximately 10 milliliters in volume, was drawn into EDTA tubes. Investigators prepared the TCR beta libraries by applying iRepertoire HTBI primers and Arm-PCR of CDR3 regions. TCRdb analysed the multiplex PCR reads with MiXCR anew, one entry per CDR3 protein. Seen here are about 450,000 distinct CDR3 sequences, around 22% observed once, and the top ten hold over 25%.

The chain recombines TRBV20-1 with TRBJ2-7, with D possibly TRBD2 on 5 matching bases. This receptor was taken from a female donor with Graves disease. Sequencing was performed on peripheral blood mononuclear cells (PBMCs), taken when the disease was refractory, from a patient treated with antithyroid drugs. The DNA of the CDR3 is TGCAGTGCTAGAGTACATGTAGGGCGGGCCGACCTAGGGGAGCAGTACTTC. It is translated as CSARVHVGRADLGEQYF.